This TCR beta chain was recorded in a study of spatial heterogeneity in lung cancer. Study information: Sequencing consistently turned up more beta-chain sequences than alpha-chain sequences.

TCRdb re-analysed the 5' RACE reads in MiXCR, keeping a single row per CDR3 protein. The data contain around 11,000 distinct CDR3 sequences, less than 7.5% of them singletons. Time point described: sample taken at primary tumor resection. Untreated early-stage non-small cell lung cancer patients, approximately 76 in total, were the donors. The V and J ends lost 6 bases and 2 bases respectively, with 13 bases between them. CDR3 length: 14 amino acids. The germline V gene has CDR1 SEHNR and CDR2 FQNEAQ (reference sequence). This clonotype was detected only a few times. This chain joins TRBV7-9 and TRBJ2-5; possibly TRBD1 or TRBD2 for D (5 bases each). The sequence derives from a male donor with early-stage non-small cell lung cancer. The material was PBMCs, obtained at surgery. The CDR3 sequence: CASRGRWGQETQYF. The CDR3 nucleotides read TGTGCCAGCAGGGGACGGTGGGGACAAGAGACCCAGTACTTC. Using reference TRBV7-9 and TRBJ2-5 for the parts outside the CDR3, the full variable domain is DTGVSQNPRHKITKRGQNVTFRCDPISEHNRLYWYRQTLGQGPEFLTYFQNEAQLEKSRLLSDRFSAERPKGSFSTLEIQRTEQGDSAMYLCASRGRWGQETQYFGPGTRLLVL.